This TCR beta chain was obtained from a study of cytomegalovirus exposure and HLA in healthy donors. The CDR3 is 14 amino acids. V was pared by 6 bases and J by 10 bases, with 18 bases between. The V gene's germline CDR1 is SNHLY and CDR2 FYNNEI. From the approximately 120-subject validation cohort, which was separate from the roughly 700-subject first cohort, the donors were drawn. Some clones are missing from TCRdb's copy, which holds only in-frame ones; the method was immunoSEQ multiplex PCR. This sample carries fewer than 200,000 clones, roughly nine tenths of them seen once, and the ten largest clones take 10%.

The chain links TRBV2 to TRBJ2-2; a weak D match, TRBD1 (7 bases). This sequence originates from a woman younger than 35 in good health and CMV-seropositive. Sequenced input: PBMCs. The CDR3 bases are TGTGCCAGCAGGGGGGGACAGCGAATGGAGGAGCTGTTTTTT. Its translation: CASRGGQRMEELFF.